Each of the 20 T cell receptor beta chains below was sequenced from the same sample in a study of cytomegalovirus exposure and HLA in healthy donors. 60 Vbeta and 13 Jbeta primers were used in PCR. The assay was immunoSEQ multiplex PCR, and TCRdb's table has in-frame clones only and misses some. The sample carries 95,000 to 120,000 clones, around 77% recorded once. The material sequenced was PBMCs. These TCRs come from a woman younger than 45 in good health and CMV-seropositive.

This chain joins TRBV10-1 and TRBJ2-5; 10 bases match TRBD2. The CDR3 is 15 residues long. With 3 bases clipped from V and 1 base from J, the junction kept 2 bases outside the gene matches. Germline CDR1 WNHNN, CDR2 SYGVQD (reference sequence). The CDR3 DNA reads TGCGCCAGCAGTGAATCTAGCGGGGGCCAAGAGACCCAGTACTTC. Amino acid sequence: CASSESSGGQETQYF.

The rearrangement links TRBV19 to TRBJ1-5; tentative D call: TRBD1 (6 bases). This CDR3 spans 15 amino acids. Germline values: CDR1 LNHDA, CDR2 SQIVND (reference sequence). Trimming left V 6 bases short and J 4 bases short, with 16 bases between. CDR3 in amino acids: CASSPTGFRNQPQHF. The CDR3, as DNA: TGTGCCAGTAGCCCTACAGGGTTTCGGAATCAGCCCCAGCATTTT.

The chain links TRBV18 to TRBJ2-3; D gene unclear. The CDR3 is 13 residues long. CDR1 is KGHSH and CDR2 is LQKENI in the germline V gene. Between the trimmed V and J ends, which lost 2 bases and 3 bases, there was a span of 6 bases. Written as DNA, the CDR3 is TGTGCCAGCTCACCAACCGGTACAGATACGCAGTATTTT. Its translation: CASSPTGTDTQYF. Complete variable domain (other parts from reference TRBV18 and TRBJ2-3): NAGVMQNPRHLVRRRGQEARLRCSPMKGHSHVYWYRQLPEEGLKFMVYLQKENIIDESGMPKERFSAEFPKEGPSILRIQQVVRGDSAAYFCASSPTGTDTQYFGPGTRLTVL.

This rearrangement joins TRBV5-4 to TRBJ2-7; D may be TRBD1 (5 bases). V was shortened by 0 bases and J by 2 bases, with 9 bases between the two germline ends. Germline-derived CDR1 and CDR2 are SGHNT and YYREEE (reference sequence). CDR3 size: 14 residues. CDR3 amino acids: CASSLAGRAYEQYF. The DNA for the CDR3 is TGTGCCAGCAGCTTGGCCGGCAGGGCCTACGAGCAGTACTTC.

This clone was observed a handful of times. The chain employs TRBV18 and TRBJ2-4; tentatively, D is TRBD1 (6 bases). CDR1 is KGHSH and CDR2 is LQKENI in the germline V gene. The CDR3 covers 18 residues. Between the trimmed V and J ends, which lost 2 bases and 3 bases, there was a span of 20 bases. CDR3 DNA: TGTGCCAGCTCACCAAGCGACGGCCCCAACAGGGACAAAAACATTCAGTACTTC. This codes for CASSPSDGPNRDKNIQYF.

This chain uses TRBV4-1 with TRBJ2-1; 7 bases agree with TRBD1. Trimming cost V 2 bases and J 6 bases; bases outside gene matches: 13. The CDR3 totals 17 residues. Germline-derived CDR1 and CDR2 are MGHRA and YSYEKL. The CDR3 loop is CASSQSGWDRAGNEQFF. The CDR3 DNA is TGCGCCAGCAGCCAATCAGGTTGGGACAGAGCTGGCAATGAGCAGTTCTTC.

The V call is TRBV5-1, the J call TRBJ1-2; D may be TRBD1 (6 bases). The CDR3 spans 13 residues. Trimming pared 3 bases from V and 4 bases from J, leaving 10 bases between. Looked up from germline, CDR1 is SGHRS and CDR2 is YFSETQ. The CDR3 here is CASSWGGFYGYTF. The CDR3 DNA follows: TGCGCCAGCAGCTGGGGGGGCTTCTATGGCTACACCTTC.

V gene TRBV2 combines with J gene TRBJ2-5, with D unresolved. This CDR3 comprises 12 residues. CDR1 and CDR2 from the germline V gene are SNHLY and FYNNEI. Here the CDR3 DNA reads TGTGTCCTTTTGCCAGTTGCCGAGACCCAGTACTTC. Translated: CVLLPVAETQYF.

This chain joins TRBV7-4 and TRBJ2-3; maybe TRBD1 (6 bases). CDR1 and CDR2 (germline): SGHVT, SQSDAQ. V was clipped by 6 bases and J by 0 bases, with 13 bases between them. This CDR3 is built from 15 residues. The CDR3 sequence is CASSPARGSTDTQYF. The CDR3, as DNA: TGTGCCAGCAGTCCCGCCAGGGGAAGCACAGATACGCAGTATTTT. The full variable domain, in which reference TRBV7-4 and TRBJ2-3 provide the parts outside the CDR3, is GAGVSQSPRYKVAKRGRDVALRCDSISGHVTLYWYRQTLGQGSEVLTYSQSDAQRDKSGRPSGRFSAERPERSVSTLKIQRTEQGDSAVYLCASSPARGSTDTQYFGPGTRLTVL.

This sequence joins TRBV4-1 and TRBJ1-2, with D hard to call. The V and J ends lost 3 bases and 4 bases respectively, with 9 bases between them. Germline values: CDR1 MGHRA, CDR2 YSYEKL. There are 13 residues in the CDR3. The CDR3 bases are TGCGCCAGCAGCCAGACTGAAACCTATGGCTACACCTTC. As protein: CASSQTETYGYTF.

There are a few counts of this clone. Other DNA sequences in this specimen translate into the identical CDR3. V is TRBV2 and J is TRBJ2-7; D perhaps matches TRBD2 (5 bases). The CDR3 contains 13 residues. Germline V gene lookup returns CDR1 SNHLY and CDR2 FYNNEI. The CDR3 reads CVSKQEAAYEQYF. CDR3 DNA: TGTGTTAGCAAGCAGGAGGCGGCATACGAGCAGTACTTC.

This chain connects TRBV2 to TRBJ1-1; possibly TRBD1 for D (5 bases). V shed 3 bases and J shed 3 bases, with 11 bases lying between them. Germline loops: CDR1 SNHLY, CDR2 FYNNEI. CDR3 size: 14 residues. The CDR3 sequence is CASSDGGEYTEAFF. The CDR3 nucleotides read TGTGCCAGCAGTGACGGGGGTGAGTACACTGAAGCTTTCTTT.

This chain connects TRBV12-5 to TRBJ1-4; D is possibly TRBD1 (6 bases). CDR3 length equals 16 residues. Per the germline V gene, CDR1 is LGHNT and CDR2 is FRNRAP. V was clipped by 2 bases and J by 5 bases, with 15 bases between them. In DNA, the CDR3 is TGTGCTAGTGGTTTGACAAGAGGACAGCCCAATGAAAAACTGTTTTTT. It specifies CASGLTRGQPNEKLFF.

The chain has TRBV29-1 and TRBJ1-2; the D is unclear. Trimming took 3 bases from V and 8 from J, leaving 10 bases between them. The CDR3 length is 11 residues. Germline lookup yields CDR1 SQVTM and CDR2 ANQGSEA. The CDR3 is CSVDIAGGYTF. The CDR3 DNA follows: TGCAGCGTTGACATAGCCGGCGGCTACACCTTC.

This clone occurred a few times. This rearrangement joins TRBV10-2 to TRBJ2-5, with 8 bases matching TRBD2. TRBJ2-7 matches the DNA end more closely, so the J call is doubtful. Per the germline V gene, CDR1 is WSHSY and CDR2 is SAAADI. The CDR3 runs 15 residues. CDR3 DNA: TGCGCCAGCAGTGATAGCGGGACCTATTCCTACGAGCAGTACTTC. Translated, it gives CASSDSGTYSYEQYF.

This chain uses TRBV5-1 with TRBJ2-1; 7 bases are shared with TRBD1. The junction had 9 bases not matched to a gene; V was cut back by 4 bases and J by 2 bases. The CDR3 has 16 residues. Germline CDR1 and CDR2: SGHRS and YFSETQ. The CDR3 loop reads CASSLWDSTPYNEQFF. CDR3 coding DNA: TGCGCCAGCAGCCTTTGGGACAGTACCCCCTACAATGAGCAGTTCTTC.

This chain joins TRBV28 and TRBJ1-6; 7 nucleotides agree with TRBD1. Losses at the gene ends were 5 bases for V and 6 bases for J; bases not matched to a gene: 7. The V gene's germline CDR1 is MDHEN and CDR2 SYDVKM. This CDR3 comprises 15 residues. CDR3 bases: TGTGCCAGCAGTCACCACGACAGGGTTAATTCACCCCTCCACTTT. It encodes CASSHHDRVNSPLHF.

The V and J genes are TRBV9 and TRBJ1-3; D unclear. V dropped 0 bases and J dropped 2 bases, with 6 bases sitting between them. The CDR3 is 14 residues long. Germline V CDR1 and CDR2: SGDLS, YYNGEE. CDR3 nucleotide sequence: TGTGCCAGCAGCGTAGGCACGGCTGGAAACACCATATATTTT. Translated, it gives CASSVGTAGNTIYF.

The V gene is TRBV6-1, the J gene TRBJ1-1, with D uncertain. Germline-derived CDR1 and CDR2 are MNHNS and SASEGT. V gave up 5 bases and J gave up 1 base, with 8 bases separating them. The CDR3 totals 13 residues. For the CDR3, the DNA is TGTGCCAGCAGTCAGACTTGGAACACTGAAGCTTTCTTT. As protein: CASSQTWNTEAFF.

The CDR3 DNA reads TGTGCCACCAGCAGAGAAGGGACATCCGAGATTGAAGCTTTCTTT. It codes for CATSREGTSEIEAFF. V is TRBV15 and J is TRBJ1-1, with D perhaps TRBD1 (6 bases). The CDR3 contains 15 residues. Germline V lookup: CDR1 LNHNV, CDR2 YYDKDF (reference sequence). Between the trimmed V and J ends, which lost 0 bases and 7 bases, there was a span of 15 bases.